A single sample gave rise to the 25 T cell receptor beta chains below, sequenced in a study of CD8 T cells in ankylosing spondylitis (TCRdb year 2017). Library creation used 5' RACE. The sequencer listed for this sample is Illumina HiSeq 2500. The raw public reads went through TCRdb reprocessing: fastp at Q25, MiXCR clone calling, in-frame beta chains kept. Every CDR3 protein is listed once, alongside the most common genes and DNA of its rows. The table for this sample lists 150,000 to 200,000 distinct CDR3 sequences; roughly 12% of them were counted only once. Almost 30% of the sample lies in the top ten. Sequencing was done on a sample of blood, either unsorted or a sorted T cell fraction (not recorded which). The receptors here all came from a male donor with ankylosing spondylitis or in good health (not recorded which).

This clonotype was picked up a small number of times. The chain carries TRBV7-2 and TRBJ2-5; TRBD2 matches 10 bases. This CDR3 region has 14 residues. J gave up 4 bases and V 5 bases, and 4 bases lay outside the gene matches. The germline gives CDR1 SGHTA, CDR2 FQGNSA. CDR3 protein: CASSRGLAVETQYF. The CDR3 coding sequence is TGTGCCAGCAGCCGAGGACTAGCGGTAGAGACCCAGTACTTC.

The table lists this clonotype with many counts. V and J are TRBV25-1 and TRBJ1-2; D unresolved. The CDR3 runs to 14 residues. The germline V gene encodes CDR1 MGHDK and CDR2 SYGVNS. The V and J ends lost 3 bases and 4 bases respectively, with 12 bases between them. In DNA, the CDR3 is TGTGCCAGCAGTGACCCCGGGAGGAGCTATGGCTACACCTTC. Its protein product is CASSDPGRSYGYTF.

This clonotype ranks as large. The chain is built from TRBV10-2 and TRBJ2-1, with 8 positions matching TRBD2. V shed 2 bases and J 4 bases; nucleotides not matched to a gene: 4. Per the germline V gene, CDR1 is WSHSY and CDR2 is SAAADI. This CDR3 has 15 residues. CDR3 amino acids: CASSEPGTRYNEQFF. The CDR3 nucleotides are TGCGCCAGCAGTGAGCCTGGGACTAGGTACAATGAGCAGTTCTTC.

The chain links TRBV2 to TRBJ2-7; D is uncertain. CDR1 is SNHLY, CDR2 FYNNEI, per germline. CDR3 length equals 15 residues. V was clipped by 1 base and J by 0 bases, with 10 bases between them. The CDR3 coding sequence is TGTGCCAGCAGTGAAGGGACCCTAAGCTCCTACGAGCAGTACTTC. This codes for CASSEGTLSSYEQYF.

This clonotype was observed a handful of times. The chain employs TRBV25-1 and TRBJ1-6; D uncertain. Germline lookup yields CDR1 MGHDK and CDR2 SYGVNS. The CDR3 sequence is 13 residues long. The V end lost 1 base, the J end lost 7 bases, and 5 bases lay between the germline ends. The CDR3 protein is CASSESRNSPLHF. CDR3 sequence (DNA): TGTGCCAGCAGTGAATCAAGGAATTCACCCCTCCACTTT.

At least ten counts were recorded for this clonotype. V gene TRBV9 combines with J gene TRBJ1-4; 9 positions match TRBD1. The CDR3 is 20 residues long. From germline, CDR1 is SGDLS and CDR2 YYNGEE. The V segment lost 0 bases and the J segment 6 bases; nucleotides outside the gene matches: 18. CDR3 protein: CASSVDYSLVGQGRDEKLFF. DNA for the CDR3: TGTGCCAGCAGCGTAGACTACTCCTTAGTCGGACAGGGGAGAGATGAAAAACTGTTTTTT.

This chain joins TRBV2 and TRBJ2-5, with 7 bases matching TRBD1. Germline V gene lookup returns CDR1 SNHLY and CDR2 FYNNEI. J lost 5 bases, V lost 7 bases, and 4 bases had no gene match. The CDR3 spans 12 residues. The CDR3 spells CASKGAGETQYF. CDR3 nucleotides: TGTGCCAGCAAGGGGGCAGGGGAGACCCAGTACTTC.

The chain carries TRBV19 and TRBJ2-2; 11 bases are a match to TRBD1. The CDR3 runs to 14 residues. V gave up 7 bases and J gave up 6 bases; unmatched junction bases: 4. CDR1 and CDR2 (germline): LNHDA, SQIVND (reference sequence). CDR3 sequence: CASKRTGGSGELFF. The CDR3 DNA reads TGTGCCAGTAAGCGGACAGGGGGCTCCGGGGAGCTGTTTTTT.

This clonotype has more than one count but fewer than ten. The chain carries TRBV12-3 or TRBV12-4 and TRBJ2-1; the match to TRBD2 covers 9 bases. The CDR3 is made up of 16 amino acids. With V trimmed by 6 bases and J by 5 bases, 11 bases remained unmatched. Written as DNA, the CDR3 is TGTGCCAGCAGGCGACCGGGACTAGCCCCTAACAATGAGCAGTTCTTC. It specifies CASRRPGLAPNNEQFF.

This clonotype was seen repeatedly, ten times or more. The rearrangement joins TRBV24-1 to TRBJ2-2; 7 bases match TRBD1. The junction had 7 bases not matched to a gene; V was cut back by 5 bases and J by 2 bases. The germline V gene encodes CDR1 KGHDR and CDR2 SFDVKD. The CDR3 has 16 residues. The CDR3: CATSGPGQLNTGELFF. The CDR3 bases are TGTGCCACCAGTGGGCCGGGACAGCTCAACACCGGGGAGCTGTTTTTT.

This clonotype was seen repeatedly, ten times or more. The chain uses TRBV12-3 or TRBV12-4 and TRBJ2-3; D uncertain. V was pared by 1 base and J by 4 bases, with 3 bases between. There are 12 residues in the CDR3. This CDR3 reads CASSLDADTQYF. CDR3 sequence (DNA): TGTGCCAGCAGTTTAGACGCAGATACGCAGTATTTT.

The chain recombines TRBV6-1 with TRBJ1-1; D gene unclear. This CDR3 has 14 amino acids. Trimming took 9 bases from V and 3 from J, leaving 17 bases between them. Germline V CDR1 and CDR2: MNHNS, SASEGT. The CDR3 DNA sequence: TGTGCCAGTAGCGAATCCCGGGCGTACACTGAAGCTTTCTTT. Amino acid sequence: CASSESRAYTEAFF.

This clonotype was seen many times. The CDR3 DNA follows: TGTGCTAGTGCCATCGGCTCAGATACGCAGTATTTT. Its protein product is CASAIGSDTQYF. V gene TRBV12-5 combines with J gene TRBJ2-3; D unresolved. Germline assignment: CDR1 LGHNT and CDR2 FRNRAP. This CDR3 spans 12 amino acids. Trimming removed 7 bases at V and 4 bases at J, with 9 bases between.

This clonotype was seen repeatedly, ten times or more. This chain links TRBV29-1 with TRBJ1-1; D is unclear. V lost 5 bases to trimming and J lost 4 bases, with 11 bases between them. This CDR3 contains 12 residues. Per germline, CDR1 SQVTM and CDR2 ANQGSEA. The CDR3 coding sequence is TGCAGCGTTTTCCACTTCAGCACTGAAGCTTTCTTT. Protein: CSVFHFSTEAFF.

This clonotype was counted many times. The rearrangement joins TRBV15 to TRBJ1-6; 7 nucleotides line up with TRBD1. Germline values: CDR1 LNHNV, CDR2 YYDKDF (reference sequence). J lost 10 bases, V lost 4 bases, and 13 bases had no gene match. CDR3 size: 16 residues. As DNA, the CDR3 is TGTGCCACCAGCACACTGAGGGACTTCAGGGGGTCACCCCTCCACTTT. It specifies CATSTLRDFRGSPLHF.

This clonotype was seen repeatedly, ten times or more. The genes are TRBV4-1 and TRBJ2-2; weak D call: TRBD2 (6 bases). CDR3 length equals 17 residues. The V end was cut by 3 bases, the J end by 2 bases, with 16 bases between. Germline lookup yields CDR1 MGHRA and CDR2 YSYEKL. The CDR3 DNA sequence: TGCGCCAGCAGCCATATATTTGGGCGGGGTAACACCGGGGAGCTGTTTTTT. The encoded protein is CASSHIFGRGNTGELFF.

J is TRBJ2-3 and V is TRBV5-6; D unclear. The CDR3 runs 16 residues. The germline gives CDR1 SGHDT, CDR2 YYEEEE. V lost 4 bases, J lost 3 bases, and 18 bases lay in between. The DNA of the CDR3 is TGTGCCAGCAGCCGTAAGGGTTGGGATGTAACAGATACGCAGTATTTT. This gives the protein CASSRKGWDVTDTQYF. The variable domain in full, completed from reference TRBV5-6 and TRBJ2-3, reads DAGVTQSPTHLIKTRGQQVTLRCSPKSGHDTVSWYQQALGQGPQFIFQYYEEEERQRGNFPDRFSGHQFPNYSSELNVNALLLGDSALYLCASSRKGWDVTDTQYFGPGTRLTVL.

This clonotype was observed at least ten times. This sequence joins TRBV5-1 and TRBJ2-7; TRBD2 matches 10 bases. CDR3 length: 17 amino acids. V lost 5 bases and J lost 5; bases outside the gene matches: 16. The germline gives CDR1 SGHRS, CDR2 YFSETQ. The CDR3 DNA reads TGCGCCAGCAGTTCGAGGTCCGGGGGACTAGCGCCCCACGAGCAGTACTTC. Protein sequence: CASSSRSGGLAPHEQYF.

This clonotype was recorded at least ten times. The CDR3 DNA reads as TGCGCCAGCAGCCAAGTGCAAATGGCCAAAAACATTCAGTACTTC. This sequence encodes CASSQVQMAKNIQYF. The chain combines TRBV4-1 with TRBJ2-4, with D hard to call. V was shortened by 1 base and J by 1 base, with 8 bases between the two germline ends. This CDR3 is built from 15 residues. In germline, CDR1 is MGHRA, CDR2 YSYEKL.

The V gene is TRBV12-2, the J gene TRBJ1-6. TRBV12-2 is annotated as a pseudogene. The CDR3 extends over 16 amino acids. This CDR3 is CANMQERTGYNSPLHF. CDR3 in DNA: TGTGCAAATATGCAAGAAAGGACCGGCTATAATTCACCCCTCCACTTT.

This clonotype was found a few times. The chain uses TRBV5-1 and TRBJ2-2, with TRBD2 identical over 7 bases. The CDR3 extends over 16 amino acids. V gave up 1 base and J gave up 3 bases; unmatched junction bases: 6. Germline V gene data show CDR1 as SGHRS and CDR2 as YFSETQ. The CDR3 spells CASSLMAGADTGELFF. CDR3 DNA sequence: TGCGCCAGCAGCTTGATGGCGGGAGCTGACACCGGGGAGCTGTTTTTT.

This clonotype has a handful of counts. V gene TRBV12-3 or TRBV12-4 combines with J gene TRBJ2-7, with TRBD2 matching 10 bases. Germline trimming cut 5 bases from V and 3 bases from J; bases unmatched to any gene: 10. There are 16 residues in the CDR3. This CDR3 reads CASSRAGGHSVYEQYF. The CDR3 coding sequence is TGTGCCAGCAGTAGAGCGGGGGGGCACTCGGTCTACGAGCAGTACTTC.

This chain connects TRBV6-5 to TRBJ2-6; TRBD2 agrees at 12 bases. This CDR3 spans 15 amino acids. Trimming took 6 bases from V and 6 from J; bases not matched to a gene: 3. Germline CDR1 reads MNHEY; CDR2 reads SVGAGI. The CDR3 sequence: CASRLAGGSANVLTF. CDR3 in DNA: TGTGCCAGCAGACTAGCGGGAGGTTCGGCCAACGTCCTGACTTTC.

V usage is TRBV12-3 or TRBV12-4 and J usage is TRBJ2-2, with D perhaps TRBD1 (6 bases). This CDR3 comprises 15 residues. Trimming cost V 3 bases and J 0 bases, with 8 bases left between them. Here the CDR3 reads CASSFQGTNTGELFF. The CDR3 coding sequence is TGTGCCAGCAGTTTTCAGGGGACGAACACCGGGGAGCTGTTTTTT.

This clonotype has a count of ten or more. At one of its ends the junction is not consistent with the germline gene, which may arise from a read error. The CDR3 sequence: CSALPVDKSPLHF. The CDR3 DNA follows: TGCAGTGCGCTCCCAGTGGATAAGTCACCCCTCCACTTT. The chain combines TRBV20-1 with TRBJ1-6; D is ambiguous. The CDR3 runs to 13 residues. CDR1 is DFQATT and CDR2 is SNEGSKA in the germline V gene (reference sequence).